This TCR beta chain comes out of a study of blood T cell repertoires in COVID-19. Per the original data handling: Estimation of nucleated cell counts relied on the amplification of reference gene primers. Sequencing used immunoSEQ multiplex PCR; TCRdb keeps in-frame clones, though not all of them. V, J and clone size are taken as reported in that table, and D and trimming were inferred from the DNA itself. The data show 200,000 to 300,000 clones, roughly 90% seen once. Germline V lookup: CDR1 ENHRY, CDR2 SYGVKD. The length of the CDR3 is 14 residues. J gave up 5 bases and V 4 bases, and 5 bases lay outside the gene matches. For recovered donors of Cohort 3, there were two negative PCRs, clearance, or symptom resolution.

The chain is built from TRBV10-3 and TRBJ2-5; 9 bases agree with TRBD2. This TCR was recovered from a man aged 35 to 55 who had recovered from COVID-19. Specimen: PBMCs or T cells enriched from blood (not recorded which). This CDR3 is CAISGLAGVETQYF. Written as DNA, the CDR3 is TGTGCCATCAGTGGGTTAGCGGGGGTTGAGACCCAGTACTTC.